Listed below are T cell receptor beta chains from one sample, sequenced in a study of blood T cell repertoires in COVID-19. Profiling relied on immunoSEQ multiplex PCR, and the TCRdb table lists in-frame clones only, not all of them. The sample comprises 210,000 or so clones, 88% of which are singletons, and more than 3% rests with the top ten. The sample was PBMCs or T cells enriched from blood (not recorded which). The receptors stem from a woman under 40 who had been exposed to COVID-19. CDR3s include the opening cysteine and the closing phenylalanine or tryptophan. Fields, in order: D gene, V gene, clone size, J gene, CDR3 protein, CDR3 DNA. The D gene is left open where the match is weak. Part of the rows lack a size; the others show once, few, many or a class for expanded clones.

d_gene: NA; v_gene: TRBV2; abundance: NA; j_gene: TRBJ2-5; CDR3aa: CASSDLVTQETQYF; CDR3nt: TGTGCCAGCAGTGATCTAGTAACGCAAGAGACCCAGTACTTC
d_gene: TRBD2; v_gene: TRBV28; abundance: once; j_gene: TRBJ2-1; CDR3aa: CASSTLAGGLDEQFF; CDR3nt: TGTGCCAGCAGTACTCTAGCGGGAGGGCTAGATGAGCAGTTCTTC
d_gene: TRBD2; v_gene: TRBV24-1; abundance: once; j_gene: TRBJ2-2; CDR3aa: CATTSRGLAITGELFF; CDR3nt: TGTGCCACCACCTCCAGGGGACTAGCAATCACCGGGGAGCTGTTTTTT
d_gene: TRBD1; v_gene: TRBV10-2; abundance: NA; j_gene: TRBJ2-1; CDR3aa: CASSDRDRGRNEQFF; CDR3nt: TGCGCCAGCAGTGACCGGGACAGGGGAAGAAATGAGCAGTTCTTC
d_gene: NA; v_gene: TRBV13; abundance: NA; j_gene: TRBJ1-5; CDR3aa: CASSPGQSQPQHF; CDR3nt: TGTGCCAGCAGCCCCGGACAGAGTCAGCCCCAGCATTTT
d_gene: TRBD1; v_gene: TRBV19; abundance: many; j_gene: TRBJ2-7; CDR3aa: CASSPGTGVEQYF; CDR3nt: TGTGCCAGTAGCCCGGGGACAGGGGTCGAGCAGTACTTC
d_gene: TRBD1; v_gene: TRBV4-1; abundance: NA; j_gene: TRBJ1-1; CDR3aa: CASSQTGGSTEAFF; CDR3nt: TGCGCCAGCAGCCAAACAGGGGGATCCACTGAAGCTTTCTTT
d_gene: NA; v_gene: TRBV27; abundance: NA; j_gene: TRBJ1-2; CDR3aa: CASRDVGIYGYTF; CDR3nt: TGTGCCAGCAGGGACGTCGGGATCTATGGCTACACCTTC
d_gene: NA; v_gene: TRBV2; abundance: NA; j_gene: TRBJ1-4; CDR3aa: CASSEQGEKLFF; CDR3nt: TGTGCCAGCAGTGAACAGGGAGAAAAACTGTTTTTT
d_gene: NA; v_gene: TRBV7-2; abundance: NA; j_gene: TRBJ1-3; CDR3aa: CASSFPEGNTIYF; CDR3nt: TGTGCCAGCAGCTTCCCCGAGGGAAACACCATATATTTT
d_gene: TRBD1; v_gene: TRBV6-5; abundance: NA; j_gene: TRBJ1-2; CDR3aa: CASSYLGTGLNYGYTF; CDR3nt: TGTGCCAGCAGTTACCTTGGGACAGGACTCAACTATGGCTACACCTTC
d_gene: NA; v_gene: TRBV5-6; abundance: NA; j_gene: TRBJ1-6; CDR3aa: CASSTRTAAYNSPLHF; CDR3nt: TGTGCCAGCAGCACTAGGACGGCTGCCTATAATTCACCCCTCCACTTT
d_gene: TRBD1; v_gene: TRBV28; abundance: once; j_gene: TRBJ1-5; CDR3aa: CASSLGWTGVSQPQHF; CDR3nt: TGTGCCAGCAGTTTGGGTTGGACAGGGGTTAGTCAGCCCCAGCATTTT
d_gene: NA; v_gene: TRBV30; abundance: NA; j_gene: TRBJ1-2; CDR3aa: CAWKMGHGGDGYTF; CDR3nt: TGTGCCTGGAAGATGGGACATGGTGGAGATGGCTACACCTTC
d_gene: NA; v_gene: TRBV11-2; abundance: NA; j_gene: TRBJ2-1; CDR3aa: CASSIAGLAYYNEQFF; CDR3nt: TGTGCCAGCAGCATTGCCGGCCTAGCGTACTACAATGAGCAGTTCTTC
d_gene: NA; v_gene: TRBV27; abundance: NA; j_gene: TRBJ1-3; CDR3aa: CASSPDAGVRNTIYF; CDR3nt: TGTGCCAGCAGTCCCGATGCAGGGGTGAGAAACACCATATATTTT
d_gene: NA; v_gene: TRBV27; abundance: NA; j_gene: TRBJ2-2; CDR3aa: CASSFGGLKDTGELFF; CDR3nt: TGTGCCAGCAGTTTCGGGGGGCTGAAGGACACCGGGGAGCTGTTTTTT
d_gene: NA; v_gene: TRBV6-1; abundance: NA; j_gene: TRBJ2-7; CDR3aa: CASSVWLAVSSYEQYF; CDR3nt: TGTGCCAGCAGTGTGTGGCTAGCTGTTAGCTCCTACGAGCAGTACTTC
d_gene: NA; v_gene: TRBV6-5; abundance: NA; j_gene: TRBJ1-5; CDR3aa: CASSYSRDKNQPQHF; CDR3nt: TGTGCCAGCAGTTACTCGAGGGACAAGAATCAGCCCCAGCATTTT